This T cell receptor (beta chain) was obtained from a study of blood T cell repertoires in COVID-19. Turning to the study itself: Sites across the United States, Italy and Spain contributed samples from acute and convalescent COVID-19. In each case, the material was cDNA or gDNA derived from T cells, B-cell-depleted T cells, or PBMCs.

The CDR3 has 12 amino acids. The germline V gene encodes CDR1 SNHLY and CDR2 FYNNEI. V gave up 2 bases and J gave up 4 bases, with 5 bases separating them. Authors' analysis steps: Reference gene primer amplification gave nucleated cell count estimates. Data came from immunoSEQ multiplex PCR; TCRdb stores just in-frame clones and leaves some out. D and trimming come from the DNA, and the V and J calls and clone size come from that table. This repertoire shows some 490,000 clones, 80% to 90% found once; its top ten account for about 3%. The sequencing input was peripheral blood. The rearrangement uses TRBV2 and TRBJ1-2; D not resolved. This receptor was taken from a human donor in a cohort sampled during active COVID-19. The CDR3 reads CASSEQIYGYTF. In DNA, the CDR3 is TGTGCCAGCAGTGAACAGATCTATGGCTACACCTTC. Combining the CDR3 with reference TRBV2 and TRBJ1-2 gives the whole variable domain EPEVTQTPSHQVTQMGQEVILRCVPISNHLYFYWYRQILGQKVEFLVSFYNNEISEKSEIFDDQFSVERPDGSNFTLKIRSTKLEDSAMYFCASSEQIYGYTFGSGTRLTVV.